The present T cell receptor (beta chain) was sequenced within a study of T-cell reconstitution after alpha-beta-depleted transplantation in children. Overall study findings and caveats: Some patients' high day-60 TCRbeta diversity was traced to surviving recipient T cells and thymic progenitors. Reportedly, alpha-beta T cells present about two months post-transplant originated from several hundred expanded clones of graft origin.

Worth noting for this clonotype: What it binds is unknown.

The CDR3 runs to 17 residues. The trim removed 3 bases at V and 0 bases at J, leaving 11 bases unmatched. From germline, CDR1 is SGHVS and CDR2 FQNEAQ. Unique molecular identifiers were used to barcode this TCRbeta library. TCRdb recomputed calls from the PCR reads with MiXCR, one row per CDR3 protein. The sample consists of 450,000 to 700,000 distinct CDR3 sequences, approximately 30% of them appearing once. The chain is built from TRBV7-8 and TRBJ2-7; 7 nucleotides line up with TRBD1. Sequences were derived from PBMCs, sampled before TCRalphabeta/CD19-depleted stem cell transplant. This sequence originates from a boy in the first two years of life with Wiskott-Aldrich syndrome, due to receive a stem cell transplant. The CDR3, as DNA: TGTGCCAGCAGCTTGAAGGGGGCCGCACGATTCTCCTACGAGCAGTACTTC. It yields the protein CASSLKGAARFSYEQYF.